What follows are 22 T cell receptor beta chains derived from one specimen sequenced in a study of T cell repertoires in cytomegalovirus infection. Each CDR3 protein is one row after TCRdb ran MiXCR on the reads. There are 400,000 to 550,000 distinct CDR3 sequences in the sample; 11% occur only once, and approximately 10% lies in the top ten. Material for sequencing was PBMCs. The receptors derive from a human donor in good health (CMV status not recorded). Some clones in this sample may be carry-over from other donors' samples.

For this clonotype: With a much larger clone just one base away, this may be a read error. This chain connects TRBV11-3 to TRBJ2-5, with a possible D match to TRBD2 (6 bases). CDR1 and CDR2 from the germline V gene are SGHNT and YENEEA. CDR3 length: 15 amino acids. CDR3 in DNA: TGTGCCAGCAGCCGGGGACTCCGCGAACAAGAGACCCGGTACTTC. Translation gives CASSRGLREQETRYF. Supplemented by reference TRBV11-3 and TRBJ2-5, the full variable domain reads EAGVVQSPRYKIIEKKQPVAFWCNPISGHNTLYWYLQNLGQGPELLIRYENEEAVDDSQLPKDRFSAERLKGVDSTLKIQPAELGDSAVYLCASSRGLREQETRYFGPGTRLLVL.

Many counts were recorded for this clonotype. The V and J genes are TRBV7-9 and TRBJ1-1, with a possible D match to TRBD1 (5 bases). Germline-derived CDR1 and CDR2 are SEHNR and FQNEAQ (reference sequence). Trimming removed 5 bases at V and 1 base at J, with 11 bases between. CDR3 length: 14 amino acids. CDR3 amino acids: CASSPGRSNTEAFF. The CDR3, as DNA: TGTGCCAGCAGCCCGGGACGGTCGAACACTGAAGCTTTCTTT.

This clonotype has at least ten counts. The J gene is TRBJ1-3, the V gene TRBV28; D is undetermined. CDR1 MDHEN and CDR2 SYDVKM come from the germline V gene. Trimming took 6 bases from V and 0 from J, leaving 12 bases between them. This CDR3 is 15 amino acids long. The CDR3 coding sequence is TGTGCCAGCAGACAAACCCTGAGCTCTGGAAACACCATATATTTT. This codes for CASRQTLSSGNTIYF.

In this sample, this clonotype turned up many times. This chain links TRBV18 with TRBJ2-2, with TRBD2 identical over 7 bases. The length of the CDR3 is 16 residues. The germline V gene has CDR1 KGHSH and CDR2 LQKENI. Losses at the gene ends were 6 bases for V and 3 bases for J; bases not matched to a gene: 10. CDR3: CASSPLRREHTGELFF. The CDR3, as DNA: TGTGCCAGCTCCCCTCTGAGGCGGGAGCACACCGGGGAGCTGTTTTTT.

This clonotype has ten or more counts. The chain carries TRBV28 and TRBJ2-3; 9 nucleotides agree with TRBD2. This CDR3 contains 15 residues. Germline V gene lookup returns CDR1 MDHEN and CDR2 SYDVKM. Trimming cost V 8 bases and J 5 bases; bases outside gene matches: 11. CDR3 residues: CASPPASGIIDTQYF. Written as DNA, the CDR3 is TGTGCCAGCCCCCCAGCTAGCGGGATCATAGATACGCAGTATTTT.

This clonotype was observed a few times. V and J are TRBV19 and TRBJ2-3; TRBD2 matches at 10 bases. J gave up 2 bases and V 6 bases, and 5 bases lay outside the gene matches. The length of the CDR3 is 15 residues. Germline-derived CDR1 and CDR2 are LNHDA and SQIVND (reference sequence). The CDR3 region is CASRPTSGNTDTQYF. CDR3 DNA: TGTGCCAGTAGACCCACTAGCGGGAACACAGATACGCAGTATTTT.

The rearrangement links TRBV10-3 to TRBJ2-5, with D perhaps matching TRBD1 or TRBD2 (5 bases each). Trimming left V 3 bases short and J 8 bases short, with 10 bases between. The germline V gene has CDR1 ENHRY and CDR2 SYGVKD. The CDR3 totals 12 residues. For the CDR3, the DNA is TGTGCCATCAGTGAAGGGACGATTACCCAGTACTTC. It specifies CAISEGTITQYF.

In its sample, this clonotype was seen many times. This chain connects TRBV20-1 to TRBJ1-1; perhaps TRBD1 as D (6 bases). Germline CDR1 and CDR2: DFQATT and SNEGSKA (reference sequence). The CDR3 has 16 amino acids. V shed 5 bases and J shed 0 bases, with 19 bases lying between them. The CDR3 reads CSAPPDFGQMNTEAFF. The CDR3 bases are TGCAGTGCTCCCCCGGATTTCGGACAGATGAACACTGAAGCTTTCTTT.

This clonotype was recorded many times. This chain joins TRBV20-1 and TRBJ1-1; possibly TRBD1 for D (6 bases). This CDR3 is built from 13 residues. V shed 4 bases and J shed 0 bases, with 9 bases lying between them. Germline CDR1 and CDR2: DFQATT and SNEGSKA (reference sequence). CDR3 sequence: CSATDSMNTEAFF. In DNA, the CDR3 is TGCAGTGCTACGGACAGTATGAACACTGAAGCTTTCTTT.

In its sample, this clonotype was seen many times. V gene TRBV7-6 combines with J gene TRBJ2-2, with 8 bases lining up with TRBD1. The CDR3 has 14 amino acids. With 7 bases clipped from V and 8 bases from J, the junction kept 9 bases outside the gene matches. Germline V gene data show CDR1 as SGHVS and CDR2 as FNYEAQ. The CDR3 sequence is CASTLTGGWGELFF. Written as DNA, the CDR3 is TGTGCCAGCACCCTAACAGGGGGTTGGGGGGAGCTGTTTTTT.

The chain couples TRBV2 to TRBJ1-2; D is uncertain. The CDR3 is 12 residues long. Germline V gene data show CDR1 as SNHLY and CDR2 as FYNNEI. V was shortened by 8 bases and J by 8 bases, with 15 bases between the two germline ends. For the CDR3, the DNA is TGTGCCAGCGGAGACCCACTGCAAGGCTACACCTTC. Translation gives CASGDPLQGYTF.

This clonotype was counted at least ten times. The CDR3 reads CASSPTGQTNQPQHF. CDR3 nucleotide sequence: TGTGCCAGCAGCCCAACTGGACAGACTAATCAGCCCCAGCATTTT. This sequence joins TRBV7-2 and TRBJ1-5; possibly TRBD1 for D (6 bases). CDR1 and CDR2 from the germline V gene are SGHTA and FQGNSA. The CDR3 length is 15 residues. V was shortened by 5 bases and J by 4 bases, with 15 bases between the two germline ends.

This chain links TRBV27 with TRBJ1-2, with D maybe TRBD1 (6 bases). Germline values: CDR1 MNHEY, CDR2 SMNVEV (reference sequence). The CDR3 runs 15 residues. Trimming stripped 0 bases from V and 8 bases from J, with 16 bases between. In nucleotides, the CDR3 is TGTGCCAGCAGTTTATCGGGGGCAGGCCCCTCGGGCTACACCTTC. Translated, it gives CASSLSGAGPSGYTF.

Only a few counts were recorded for this clonotype. The V call is TRBV5-6, the J call TRBJ2-3; 13 bases align to TRBD2. V lost 4 bases, J lost 0 bases, and 11 bases stayed unmatched. The CDR3 consists of 19 residues. CDR1 is SGHDT and CDR2 is YYEEEE in the germline V gene. The CDR3 loop reads CASSPPGLAGQASTDTQYF. In DNA, the CDR3 is TGTGCCAGCAGCCCGCCGGGACTAGCGGGACAAGCTAGCACAGATACGCAGTATTTT. The full variable domain, its missing parts supplied by reference TRBV5-6 and TRBJ2-3, is DAGVTQSPTHLIKTRGQQVTLRCSPKSGHDTVSWYQQALGQGPQFIFQYYEEEERQRGNFPDRFSGHQFPNYSSELNVNALLLGDSALYLCASSPPGLAGQASTDTQYFGPGTRLTVL.

The rearrangement uses TRBV6-5 and TRBJ1-2, with a weak D call TRBD1 (6 bases). V was shortened by 2 bases and J by 0 bases, with 13 bases between the two germline ends. The CDR3 covers 16 residues. CDR1 is MNHEY, CDR2 SVGAGI, per germline. In DNA form, the CDR3 reads TGTGCCAGCAGTTACGGGCAGGGGCCATCTAACTATGGCTACACCTTC. Amino acids: CASSYGQGPSNYGYTF.

This chain connects TRBV27 to TRBJ1-2; possibly TRBD1 for D (6 bases). CDR3 length: 14 amino acids. Germline CDR1 is MNHEY and CDR2 is SMNVEV (reference sequence). The V end lost 6 bases, the J end lost 4 bases, and 15 bases lay between the germline ends. The CDR3 loop reads CASSLTGLGYGYTF. CDR3 nucleotide sequence: TGTGCCAGCAGCCTTACAGGGTTGGGCTATGGCTACACCTTC.

The V call is TRBV29-1, the J call TRBJ1-4, with unresolved D. The CDR3 has 14 residues. The ends were cut back, 6 bases at V and 5 bases at J, with 16 bases in the middle. From germline, CDR1 is SQVTM and CDR2 ANQGSEA. CDR3 residues: CSVVQVRENEKLFF. The CDR3 nucleotides read TGCAGCGTCGTGCAAGTGAGAGAGAATGAAAAACTGTTTTTT. Variable domain in full (rest from reference TRBV29-1 and TRBJ1-4): SAVISQKPSRDICQRGTSLTIQCQVDSQVTMMFWYRQQPGQSLTLIATANQGSEATYESGFVIDKFPISRPNLTFSTLTVSNMSPEDSSIYLCSVVQVRENEKLFFGSGTQLSVL.

The sample holds many counts of this clonotype. The chain links TRBV14 to TRBJ2-1; D is uncertain. CDR1 and CDR2 (germline): SGHDN, FVKESK. The V and J ends lost 0 bases and 7 bases respectively, with 10 bases between them. There are 14 residues in the CDR3. The CDR3 is CASSQDWLENEQFF. The DNA for the CDR3 is TGTGCCAGCAGCCAAGATTGGTTGGAAAATGAGCAGTTCTTC.

The rearrangement joins TRBV20-1 to TRBJ1-3; 7 bases are shared with TRBD1. CDR1 DFQATT and CDR2 SNEGSKA come from the germline V gene (reference sequence). The CDR3 sequence is 15 residues long. Trimming removed 3 bases from V and 0 bases from J; junction bases left unmatched: 5. CDR3 sequence: CSASKGGSSGNTIYF. The CDR3, as DNA: TGCAGTGCTAGTAAAGGGGGCAGCTCTGGAAACACCATATATTTT.

This clonotype was recorded many times. The chain has TRBV5-6 and TRBJ2-2; no clear D gene. V shed 0 bases and J shed 5 bases, with 14 bases lying between them. The germline gives CDR1 SGHDT, CDR2 YYEEEE. The CDR3 extends over 16 amino acids. The CDR3 region has the DNA TGTGCCAGCAGCTTGGTTGAGTCCCTCCGGACCGGGGAGCTGTTTTTT. This translates into CASSLVESLRTGELFF.

This clonotype was counted at least ten times. The CDR3 sequence is CASSLGGRGNTEAFF. The CDR3 DNA reads TGTGCCAGCAGCTTAGGCGGCAGGGGGAACACTGAAGCTTTCTTT. The V gene is TRBV7-2, the J gene TRBJ1-1; D perhaps matches TRBD1 (6 bases). In germline, CDR1 is SGHTA, CDR2 FQGNSA. This CDR3 is 15 amino acids long. V lost 1 base to trimming and J lost 1 base, with 10 bases between them.

The rearrangement links TRBV29-1 to TRBJ1-1; D not certain. The CDR3 extends over 13 amino acids. Trimming pared 1 base from V and 1 base from J, leaving 7 bases between. The germline CDR1 and CDR2 sequences are SQVTM and ANQGSEA. This CDR3 is CSVEGRQNTEAFF. The CDR3 nucleotides are TGCAGCGTTGAAGGCAGACAGAACACTGAAGCTTTCTTT. The variable domain in full, completed from reference TRBV29-1 and TRBJ1-1, reads SAVISQKPSRDICQRGTSLTIQCQVDSQVTMMFWYRQQPGQSLTLIATANQGSEATYESGFVIDKFPISRPNLTFSTLTVSNMSPEDSSIYLCSVEGRQNTEAFFGQGTRLTVV.